This T cell receptor (beta chain) stems from a study of T cells in tuberculosis. Study at large: PBMC were archived before or within 7 days of starting treatment.

Repertoires were generated with immunoSEQ multiplex PCR, while TCRdb's copy carries only in-frame clones and drops some. The data show about 40,000 clones, roughly 94% seen once. V was clipped by 6 bases and J by 1 base; unmatched bases: 9. Germline V lookup: CDR1 SGHDT, CDR2 YYEEEE. The CDR3 is 17 amino acids. Study results and caveats: Smaller alpha distances in active tuberculosis partly reflected shorter CDR3-alpha lengths.

This clone is a singleton in its sample. No antigen is known for it. Time point in this sample: new active TB diagnosis, blood taken before or within 7 days of starting treatment. This chain connects TRBV5-6 to TRBJ2-3, with 12 nucleotides matching TRBD1. This receptor was identified in an adult with tuberculosis. The material was PBMCs, obtained at tuberculosis diagnosis. The CDR3 DNA is TGTGCCAGCATCCGGGACAGGGGGCTGTTGGGCACAGATACGCAGTATTTT. This translates into CASIRDRGLLGTDTQYF.